These 13 T cell receptor beta chains were sequenced from one sample in a study of cytomegalovirus exposure and HLA in healthy donors. The study ran its PCR with 60 Vbeta and 13 Jbeta primers. Sequenced by immunoSEQ multiplex PCR; TCRdb stores in-frame clones only, minus some. The repertoire consists of about 85,000 clones, with roughly 80% occurring once and the leading ten covering about 2%. Material: PBMCs. The source is a boy younger than 18 in good health and CMV-seronegative.

This clone was picked up one time. The rearrangement uses TRBV20-1 and TRBJ2-1; D gene ambiguous. This CDR3 has 11 amino acids. V was trimmed by 3 bases and J by 10 bases, leaving 10 bases between them. Germline values: CDR1 DFQATT, CDR2 SNEGSKA (reference sequence). The CDR3 bases are TGCAGTGCTAGTGCTATTTGGGAGCAGTTCTTC. Residues: CSASAIWEQFF.

The chain uses TRBV4-3 and TRBJ1-2; TRBD1 aligns across 7 bases. CDR1 and CDR2 (germline): LGHNA, YSLEER. The CDR3 has 15 residues. V shed 1 base and J 1 base; nucleotides not matched to a gene: 3. The CDR3 reads CASSQGTGLNYGYTF. The CDR3 nucleotides are TGCGCCAGCAGCCAAGGGACAGGACTTAACTATGGCTACACCTTC.

The gene calls are TRBV4-3 and TRBJ1-6; D not certain. The length of the CDR3 is 16 residues. CDR1 is LGHNA and CDR2 is YSLEER in the germline V gene. The V gene lost 2 bases and the J gene lost 6 bases, with 14 bases spanning the gap. This CDR3 reads CASSQLVGSSNSPLHF. The CDR3 nucleotides read TGCGCCAGCAGCCAACTCGTCGGGTCTTCTAATTCACCCCTCCACTTT.

The genes are TRBV29-1 and TRBJ1-4; D gene unclear. This CDR3 comprises 13 residues. V shed 4 bases and J shed 8 bases, with 14 bases lying between them. Germline-derived CDR1 and CDR2 are SQVTM and ANQGSEA. The CDR3 loop is CSVGRVFGEKLFF. The CDR3 nucleotides read TGCAGCGTTGGACGGGTCTTCGGGGAAAAACTGTTTTTT. The whole variable domain, remainder taken from reference TRBV29-1 and TRBJ1-4, is SAVISQKPSRDICQRGTSLTIQCQVDSQVTMMFWYRQQPGQSLTLIATANQGSEATYESGFVIDKFPISRPNLTFSTLTVSNMSPEDSSIYLCSVGRVFGEKLFFGSGTQLSVL.

The chain uses TRBV10-3 and TRBJ1-2, with 11 positions matching TRBD1. Germline V gene lookup returns CDR1 ENHRY and CDR2 SYGVKD. The CDR3 sequence is 14 residues long. The trim removed 4 bases at V and 2 bases at J, leaving 0 bases unmatched. The CDR3 here is CAISGTGGNYGYTF. CDR3 nucleotide sequence: TGTGCCATCAGTGGGACAGGGGGCAACTATGGCTACACCTTC.

The chain links TRBV25-1 to TRBJ1-6, with D possibly matching TRBD1 (6 bases). The CDR3 runs 13 residues. V was cut by 9 bases and J by 9 bases, with 15 bases left in between. The germline V gene encodes CDR1 MGHDK and CDR2 SYGVNS. For the CDR3, the DNA is TGTGCCAGTACAGGGTTTCTCGCTTCACCCCTCCACTTT. Protein product: CASTGFLASPLHF. The entire variable domain, with the rest obtained from reference TRBV25-1 and TRBJ1-6, is as follows: EADIYQTPRYLVIGTGKKITLECSQTMGHDKMYWYQQDPGMELHLIHYSYGVNSTEKGDLSSESTVSRIRTEHFPLTLESARPSHTSQYLCASTGFLASPLHFGNGTRLTVT.

The rearrangement uses TRBV27 and TRBJ2-1; TRBD2 is a possible D gene (6 bases). Trimming took off 5 bases at V and 10 bases at J, with 15 bases between the two ends. Germline V CDR1 and CDR2: MNHEY, SMNVEV (reference sequence). This CDR3 spans 13 amino acids. CDR3 in DNA: TGTGCCAGCAGTGGGTCTGTTGCGGGAGAGCAGTTCTTC. This encodes CASSGSVAGEQFF.

The chain recombines TRBV10-3 with TRBJ1-5, with D uncertain. Trimming pared 2 bases from V and 9 bases from J, leaving 11 bases between. The CDR3 length is 13 residues. Germline values: CDR1 ENHRY, CDR2 SYGVKD. The CDR3 protein is CAISEDSLGPQHF. The CDR3 coding sequence is TGTGCCATCAGTGAGGACTCCCTGGGGCCCCAGCATTTT.

The chain carries TRBV9 and TRBJ1-1; a possible D gene is TRBD1 (6 bases). CDR1 and CDR2 (germline): SGDLS, YYNGEE. The CDR3 has 16 residues. V was shortened by 0 bases and J by 5 bases, with 17 bases between the two germline ends. In DNA, the CDR3 is TGTGCCAGCAGCGTAGTCGGGGGGGCCCGGAGGACTGAAGCTTTCTTT. It is translated as CASSVVGGARRTEAFF.

J is TRBJ2-1 and V is TRBV5-4; D possibly corresponds to TRBD1 (5 bases). V lost 1 base to trimming and J lost 8 bases, with 16 bases between them. Germline CDR1 reads SGHNT; CDR2 reads YYREEE (reference sequence). The CDR3 covers 15 residues. The CDR3 sequence: CASSLSQRGLDEQFF. The CDR3 coding sequence is TGTGCCAGCAGCTTGAGTCAAAGGGGTTTGGATGAGCAGTTCTTC.

The chain uses TRBV5-1 and TRBJ1-1; perhaps TRBD1 as D (6 bases). The germline gives CDR1 SGHRS, CDR2 YFSETQ. There are 14 residues in the CDR3. The V and J ends lost 2 bases and 2 bases respectively, with 10 bases between them. The CDR3 DNA is TGCGCCAGCAGCTTCTCAGGGGATAACACTGAAGCTTTCTTT. This translates into CASSFSGDNTEAFF.

V is TRBV10-2 and J is TRBJ2-1; D is uncertain. The CDR3 spans 15 residues. Trimming removed 5 bases from V and 0 bases from J, with 11 bases in between. Per the germline V gene, CDR1 is WSHSY and CDR2 is SAAADI. This chain's CDR3 is CASSTAPPSYNEQFF. The CDR3 region has the DNA TGCGCCAGCAGTACAGCACCGCCCTCCTACAATGAGCAGTTCTTC.

The rearrangement joins TRBV29-1 to TRBJ2-1; a weak D match, TRBD1 (7 bases). CDR3 length equals 16 residues. CDR1 and CDR2 from the germline V gene are SQVTM and ANQGSEA. The ends were cut back, 3 bases at V and 7 bases at J, with 22 bases in the middle. CDR3 residues: CSVDYRGRGGENEQFF. As DNA, the CDR3 is TGCAGCGTTGATTACAGGGGCCGGGGAGGTGAGAATGAGCAGTTCTTC.